Listed below are T cell receptor beta chains from one sample, sequenced in a study of cytomegalovirus exposure and HLA in healthy donors. Using immunoSEQ multiplex PCR, the repertoire was profiled, and TCRdb retains in-frame clones only, with some absent. Its clone listing holds roughly 200,000 clones. Sequenced: PBMCs. The receptors come from a girl aged 2-15 years in good health and CMV-seropositive. Both conserved end residues are part of each CDR3. A D gene is named only where the DNA matches it firmly.

V	D	J	DNA	CDR3
TRBV25-1	TRBD1	TRBJ2-2	TGTGCCAGCAGTGAGAACAGGGGTAGCGACACCGGGGAGCTGTTTTTT	CASSENRGSDTGELFF
TRBV2	NA	TRBJ2-5	TGTGCCAGTATTGGAGGGAGGGAGACCCAGTACTTC	CASIGGRETQYF
TRBV5-1	TRBD2	TRBJ2-3	TGCGCCAGCAGCTTAGGTAGCGGGGGAGCGGAAGATACGCAGTATTTT	CASSLGSGGAEDTQYF
TRBV29-1	NA	TRBJ2-2	TGCAGCGTTGAGGGCTTCAACACCGGGGAGCTGTTTTTT	CSVEGFNTGELFF
TRBV28	NA	TRBJ1-4	TGTGCCACGTGGGGCGAAGCAACTAATGAAAAACTGTTTTTT	CATWGEATNEKLFF
TRBV19	NA	TRBJ1-2	TGTGCCACTCTGACAGATTATGGCTACACCTTC	CATLTDYGYTF
TRBV13	NA	TRBJ1-1	TGTGCCAGCAGCTTACGTAGTTCCCGGGGCACTGAAGCTTTCTTT	CASSLRSSRGTEAFF
TRBV18	NA	TRBJ1-4	TGTGCCAGCTCACCATACCCTTTTGGGGGGAGTTCTGCAACTAATGAAAAACTGTTTTTT	CASSPYPFGGSSATNEKLFF
TRBV28	TRBD1	TRBJ2-7	TGTGCCAGCAGTTTAGGTGTCGAGGACAGGGGCTACGAGCAGTACTTC	CASSLGVEDRGYEQYF
TRBV5-1	TRBD2	TRBJ2-1	TGCGCCTCCGGGAGGGAGGGGACCTACAATGAGCAGTTCTTC	CASGREGTYNEQFF
TRBV21-1	NA	TRBJ1-1	TGTGCCAGCAGCAAAGCGGGAGAACTTAACACTGAAGCTTTCTTT	CASSKAGELNTEAFF
TRBV10-2	NA	TRBJ1-1	TGCGCCAGCAAAATCCAGGCGAACACTGAAGCTTTCTTT	CASKIQANTEAFF
TRBV10-3	TRBD1	TRBJ1-2	TGTGCCATCTCGGCAGGGGGCCTGTCCAACTATGGCTACACCTTC	CAISAGGLSNYGYTF
TRBV28	NA	TRBJ1-1	TGTGCCAGCACCCCGGGGGTGGGCACTGAAGCTTTCTTT	CASTPGVGTEAFF
TRBV6-6	TRBD1	TRBJ1-5	TGTGCCAGCATGGGACAGGAAAATCAGCCCCAGCATTTT	CASMGQENQPQHF
TRBV28	NA	TRBJ1-2	TGTGCCAGCAGTTTTGACATGGGTCTTGCACGGGGCTACACCTTC	CASSFDMGLARGYTF
TRBV28	NA	TRBJ1-5	TGTGCCAGCAGCTCCCCTGGGCCGGTTAGCAATCAGCCCCAGCATTTT	CASSSPGPVSNQPQHF
TRBV28	NA	TRBJ2-6	TGTGCCAGCAGTATACAAACTGGGGCCAACGTCCTGACTTTC	CASSIQTGANVLTF
TRBV5-1	NA	TRBJ2-5	TGCGCCAGCAGCATCGGACTGAGAGAGACCCAGTACTTC	CASSIGLRETQYF
TRBV10-2	NA	TRBJ1-1	TGCGCCAGCAGTAAGAACGGTTACACTGAAGCTTTCTTT	CASSKNGYTEAFF
TRBV11-2	NA	TRBJ1-1	TGTGCCAGCAGCTTAGGCCAGGTCATGAACACTGAAGCTTTCTTT	CASSLGQVMNTEAFF
TRBV2	NA	TRBJ2-4	TGTGCCACCCTGAAGCCGGGACCCGGGGGTCAGTACTTC	CATLKPGPGGQYF
TRBV15	NA	TRBJ2-7	TGTGCCACCAGTTCGCGAGGGCGCTACGAGCAGTACTTC	CATSSRGRYEQYF
TRBV5-4	TRBD2	TRBJ2-2	TGTGCCAGCAGCGATCTTTGGGAGGGCCCGAACACCGGGGAGCTGTTTTTT	CASSDLWEGPNTGELFF
TRBV5-1	NA	TRBJ2-7	TGCGCCAGCAGCGCCAGGGACTACGAGCAGTACTTC	CASSARDYEQYF
TRBV4-2	NA	TRBJ2-6	TGTGCCAGCAGCCAGGAGGCGCTACGGGCTGGGGCCAACGTCCTGACTTTC	CASSQEALRAGANVLTF
TRBV28	NA	TRBJ2-1	TGTGCCAGCAGCCGGGAGATCTACAATGAGCAGTTCTTC	CASSREIYNEQFF